Presented here are 3 T cell receptor beta chains from one specimen sequenced in a study of regulatory T cells in long-lasting Graves disease. Arm-PCR of CDR3 regions with iRepertoire HTBI primers generated TCR beta libraries. TCRdb re-analysed the multiplex PCR reads in MiXCR, keeping a single row per CDR3 protein. The sample has hundreds of thousands of distinct CDR3 sequences, about 20% seen once; the top ten hold about a fifth. The sample's time point: persistent/refractory GD, antithyroid drugs over 5 years with positive TRAb. Scientists built the TCR library using RNA that was extracted from PBMCs. This material consisted of peripheral blood mononuclear cells (PBMCs), taken when the disease was refractory, from a patient treated with antithyroid drugs. The source of these receptors is a female donor with Graves disease.

In this sample, this clonotype turned up a few times. The V and J genes are TRBV28 and TRBJ1-3; D uncertain. Germline V lookup: CDR1 MDHEN, CDR2 SYDVKM. V was clipped by 8 bases and J by 2 bases, with 10 bases between them. The CDR3 spans 13 residues. In DNA, the CDR3 is TGTGCCAGCCTGCTCCGAGCTGGAAACACCATATATTTT. Amino acids: CASLLRAGNTIYF.

The chain uses TRBV12-3 or TRBV12-4 and TRBJ2-7; 7 bases line up with TRBD2. The CDR3 loop spans 16 amino acids. Trimming at V came to 6 bases and at J to 0 bases, leaving 11 bases not matched to a gene. The CDR3 region has the DNA TGTGCCAGCAGCCGAGCTAAGCGGGACTACTCCTACGAGCAGTACTTC. It encodes CASSRAKRDYSYEQYF.

This clonotype has ten or more counts. The chain couples TRBV20-1 to TRBJ1-5; 11 positions match TRBD1. The V segment lost 3 bases and the J segment 6 bases; nucleotides outside the gene matches: 7. Germline lookup yields CDR1 DFQATT and CDR2 SNEGSKA (reference sequence). The CDR3 contains 15 residues. DNA for the CDR3: TGCAGTGCTAGGATACCGGGACAGGGGGTTCAGCCCCAGCATTTT. Protein sequence: CSARIPGQGVQPQHF.